These 17 T cell receptor beta chains were sequenced from one sample in a study of T cell responses to AZD1222 COVID-19 vaccine. Some clones are missing from TCRdb's copy, which holds only in-frame ones; the method was immunoSEQ multiplex PCR. The table records roughly 120,000 clones, around 85% of them present only once. Sequenced material: peripheral blood, taken on day 0 of AZD1222 vaccination. Receptors originate from an adult in good health.

The rearrangement links TRBV12-3 or TRBV12-4 to TRBJ1-2; a weak D match, TRBD1 (6 bases). V lost 4 bases and J lost 4, with 10 bases in between. The CDR3 covers 13 residues. The CDR3 DNA reads TGTGCCAGCAGTTCGGGACATGCCTATGGCTACACCTTC. This codes for CASSSGHAYGYTF.

The rearrangement uses TRBV15 and TRBJ2-3; D remains unclear. The CDR3 is made up of 14 amino acids. The germline V gene has CDR1 LNHNV and CDR2 YYDKDF (reference sequence). V lost 5 bases and J 6 bases, leaving 15 bases between the germline ends. The DNA of the CDR3 is TGTGCCACCAGCGCCTCGGGCGAATACGATACGCAGTATTTT. Amino acid sequence: CATSASGEYDTQYF.

This clone was observed a single time. This chain connects TRBV5-1 to TRBJ1-1, with a tentative D call TRBD1 (6 bases). Germline V CDR1 and CDR2: SGHRS, YFSETQ. The CDR3 is 15 residues long. V shed 4 bases and J shed 1 base, with 14 bases lying between them. CDR3 DNA: TGCGCCAGCAGCACCTTACAGGGTCCGAACACTGAAGCTTTCTTT. Protein: CASSTLQGPNTEAFF.

This chain connects TRBV9 to TRBJ2-7; TRBD2 aligns across 10 bases. The V gene end was trimmed by 1 base and the J gene end by 6 bases; junction bases not matched to a gene: 4. This CDR3 has 14 amino acids. Germline V lookup: CDR1 SGDLS, CDR2 YYNGEE. The CDR3 here is CASSVLAGAGEQYF. As DNA, the CDR3 is TGTGCCAGCAGCGTACTAGCGGGGGCGGGCGAGCAGTACTTC.

The chain employs TRBV24-1 and TRBJ1-6; TRBD1 agrees at 8 bases. CDR1 KGHDR and CDR2 SFDVKD come from the germline V gene. CDR3 length: 19 amino acids. V was clipped by 3 bases and J by 0 bases; unmatched bases: 9. The CDR3 DNA reads as TGTGCCACCAGTGATCCACAGACAGGGGTGAGCTCCTATAATTCACCCCTCCACTTT. It specifies CATSDPQTGVSSYNSPLHF.

This clone was observed a handful of times. The CDR3 here is CASSARYQGGGTEAFF. In DNA form, the CDR3 reads TGTGCCAGCAGCGCGCGGTATCAGGGGGGTGGAACTGAAGCTTTCTTT. This chain links TRBV7-8 with TRBJ1-1, with 7 bases fitting TRBD1. V lost 5 bases, J lost 5 bases, and 14 bases stayed unmatched. This CDR3 spans 16 amino acids. Looked up from germline, CDR1 is SGHVS and CDR2 is FQNEAQ.

The gene calls are TRBV19 and TRBJ1-2; 10 bases line up with TRBD1. The V and J ends lost 3 bases and 4 bases, in that order; junction bases with no gene match: 5. The germline V gene encodes CDR1 LNHDA and CDR2 SQIVND (reference sequence). This CDR3 comprises 15 residues. In DNA form, the CDR3 reads TGTGCCAGTAGTATCGGGACAGGGGATCTCTATGGCTACACCTTC. Translating it yields CASSIGTGDLYGYTF.

This clone was seen only once. V usage is TRBV19 and J usage is TRBJ1-2; D is possibly TRBD1 (6 bases). The germline V gene encodes CDR1 LNHDA and CDR2 SQIVND (reference sequence). The CDR3 has 13 amino acids. V was pared by 8 bases and J by 8 bases, with 18 bases between. For the CDR3, the DNA is TGTGCCAGTCGAAATATACAGGGTTCCGGCTACACCTTC. It specifies CASRNIQGSGYTF.

This clone came up a few times. The chain is built from TRBV19 and TRBJ1-1; D ambiguous. V was clipped by 5 bases and J by 7 bases, with 14 bases between them. This CDR3 has 13 residues. The germline gives CDR1 LNHDA, CDR2 SQIVND (reference sequence). CDR3 sequence: CASSGDNWGEAFF. CDR3 nucleotides: TGTGCCAGTAGTGGTGATAATTGGGGTGAAGCTTTCTTT.

The rearrangement links TRBV6-5 to TRBJ1-5; weak D call: TRBD1 (5 bases). Trimming removed 0 bases from V and 7 bases from J, with 13 bases in between. There are 15 residues in the CDR3. Germline values: CDR1 MNHEY, CDR2 SVGAGI. The chain's CDR3 is CASSYSRDGGQPQHF. The DNA for the CDR3 is TGTGCCAGCAGTTACTCCCGGGACGGAGGACAGCCCCAGCATTTT.

The chain links TRBV2 to TRBJ1-4, with 7 bases aligning to TRBD1. J gave up 4 bases and V 8 bases, and 4 bases lay outside the gene matches. The CDR3 contains 13 residues. Germline values: CDR1 SNHLY, CDR2 FYNNEI. CDR3: CASQNRGNEKLFF. The DNA for the CDR3 is TGTGCCAGCCAAAACAGGGGTAATGAAAAACTGTTTTTT.

The gene calls are TRBV3-1 (or the pseudogene TRBV3-2) and TRBJ1-3; D remains ambiguous. This CDR3 contains 12 residues. Trimming removed 1 base at V and 8 bases at J, with 6 bases between. CDR1 is LGHDT, CDR2 YNNKEL, per germline (reference sequence). The CDR3 loop reads CASSQAVDTIYF. CDR3 sequence (DNA): TGTGCCAGCAGCCAAGCGGTCGACACCATATATTTT.

V usage is TRBV25-1 and J usage is TRBJ2-1; either TRBD1 or TRBD2 may fit D (5 bases each). The CDR3 has 15 residues. Germline-derived CDR1 and CDR2 are MGHDK and SYGVNS. V shed 4 bases and J shed 2 bases, with 12 bases lying between them. The CDR3 region is CASSARDGTYNEQFF. The CDR3 DNA sequence: TGTGCCAGCAGTGCCCGGGACGGAACCTACAATGAGCAGTTCTTC.

This chain joins TRBV29-1 and TRBJ1-5; D might be TRBD1 (5 bases). Between the trimmed V and J ends, which lost 6 bases and 3 bases, there was a span of 12 bases. The CDR3 consists of 13 residues. CDR1 and CDR2 from the germline V gene are SQVTM and ANQGSEA. The CDR3 DNA reads TGCAGCGTAACCGACAGCCTCAATCAGCCCCAGCATTTT. Protein: CSVTDSLNQPQHF. The complete variable domain, with remaining parts taken from reference TRBV29-1 and TRBJ1-5, reads SAVISQKPSRDICQRGTSLTIQCQVDSQVTMMFWYRQQPGQSLTLIATANQGSEATYESGFVIDKFPISRPNLTFSTLTVSNMSPEDSSIYLCSVTDSLNQPQHFGDGTRLSIL.

This chain uses TRBV6-5 with TRBJ1-1; D ambiguous. Deletions cut 7 bases from V and 1 base from J, with 7 bases between. Germline CDR1 reads MNHEY; CDR2 reads SVGAGI. The CDR3 contains 12 residues. Here the CDR3 DNA reads TGTGCCAGCACTAGTTCGAACACTGAAGCTTTCTTT. It specifies CASTSSNTEAFF.

The chain couples TRBV12-5 to TRBJ2-1, with 9 nucleotides matching TRBD1. J was trimmed by 2 bases and V by 6 bases; bases with no gene match: 14. Germline lookup yields CDR1 LGHNT and CDR2 FRNRAP. The CDR3 runs to 18 residues. CDR3: CASGLGQGLGPTYNEQFF. The CDR3 coding sequence is TGTGCTAGTGGCCTCGGACAGGGGCTAGGGCCGACCTACAATGAGCAGTTCTTC. Combining the CDR3 with reference TRBV12-5 and TRBJ2-1 gives the whole variable domain DARVTQTPRHKVTEMGQEVTMRCQPILGHNTVFWYRQTMMQGLELLAYFRNRAPLDDSGMPKDRFSAEMPDATLATLKIQPSEPRDSAVYFCASGLGQGLGPTYNEQFFGPGTRLTVL.

The CDR3: CASRPTGTGRDEQFF. The DNA for the CDR3 is TGCGCCAGCAGGCCGACCGGGACTGGCCGCGATGAGCAGTTCTTC. The chain has TRBV5-1 and TRBJ2-1; perhaps TRBD2 as D (6 bases). The length of the CDR3 is 15 residues. The V end lost 5 bases, the J end lost 8 bases, and 20 bases lay between the germline ends. The germline gives CDR1 SGHRS, CDR2 YFSETQ.